A single sample gave rise to the 13 T cell receptor beta chains below, sequenced in a study of OX40 agonist ivuxolimab in advanced cancers. Profiling relied on immunoSEQ multiplex PCR, and the TCRdb table lists in-frame clones only, not all of them. The repertoire holds about 63,000 clones, roughly 81% seen once, with around 1.6% in the top ten. The sequences come from CD4+ or CD8+ T cells sorted from blood, collected in a trial of the OX40 agonist ivuxolimab. Source of these receptors: an adult with an advanced solid tumor such as melanoma, head and neck, liver or kidney cancer.

In nucleotides, the CDR3 is TGTGCCTGGAGTGTTAGGACAGCTATCGCTAACTATGGCTACACCTTC. Translated, it gives CAWSVRTAIANYGYTF. The chain combines TRBV30 with TRBJ1-2; weak D call: TRBD1 (6 bases). The V end lost 0 bases, the J end lost 0 bases, and 14 bases lay between the germline ends. The germline V gene has CDR1 GTSNPN and CDR2 SVGIG (reference sequence). The CDR3 extends over 16 amino acids.

Details on this clone: The germline gene is not matched at one end of the junction; a read error may be the cause. Other DNA sequences within the sample encode an identical CDR3. V gene TRBV5-6 combines with J gene TRBJ1-2, with a tentative D call TRBD1 (5 bases). Germline V CDR1 and CDR2: SGHDT, YYEEEE. The CDR3 loop spans 15 amino acids. The CDR3 DNA reads TGTGCTAGCAGCCCGGGGTATACCAGGGATACTGGCTACACCTTC. Protein sequence: CASSPGYTRDTGYTF.

With respect to this clone: The same CDR3 can be traced to other DNA sequences in this sample. The chain recombines TRBV7-9 with TRBJ2-7; no clear D gene. This CDR3 is built from 11 residues. Trimming took off 2 bases at V and 4 bases at J, with 3 bases between the two ends. Germline values: CDR1 SEHNR, CDR2 FQNEAQ (reference sequence). CDR3 nucleotides: TGTGCCAGCAGCTTAACGTACGAGCAGTACTTC. This sequence encodes CASSLTYEQYF.

The rearrangement links TRBV19 to TRBJ2-1; D remains unclear. This CDR3 comprises 14 residues. Trimming shortened V by 3 bases and J by 6 bases, and 12 bases separated the two germline ends. The germline CDR1 and CDR2 sequences are LNHDA and SQIVND (reference sequence). The CDR3: CASSIYILGNEQFF. The CDR3 coding sequence is TGTGCCAGTAGTATCTATATTCTGGGCAATGAGCAGTTCTTC.

The V gene is TRBV29-1, the J gene TRBJ1-2; D unclear. The CDR3 sequence is 14 residues long. Between the trimmed V and J ends, which lost 4 bases and 5 bases, there was a span of 17 bases. Germline V gives CDR1 SQVTM, CDR2 ANQGSEA. The CDR3 sequence: CSVVPVWGWYGYTF. The CDR3 coding sequence is TGCAGCGTTGTGCCAGTCTGGGGTTGGTATGGCTACACCTTC. Based on the CDR3 plus reference TRBV29-1 and TRBJ1-2, the full variable domain is SAVISQKPSRDICQRGTSLTIQCQVDSQVTMMFWYRQQPGQSLTLIATANQGSEATYESGFVIDKFPISRPNLTFSTLTVSNMSPEDSSIYLCSVVPVWGWYGYTFGSGTRLTVV.

The J gene is TRBJ1-4, the V gene TRBV18; weak D call: TRBD1 (5 bases). The CDR3 is made up of 14 amino acids. Looked up from germline, CDR1 is KGHSH and CDR2 is LQKENI. Trimming removed 6 bases at V and 2 bases at J, with 10 bases between. CDR3 sequence reads: CASSTGSTNEKLFF. In DNA form, the CDR3 reads TGTGCCAGCTCCACAGGCTCCACTAATGAAAAACTGTTTTTT.

The chain uses TRBV21-1 and TRBJ2-1; TRBD1 is taken as the D call from the table, unchecked against the DNA. TRBV21-1 is designated a pseudogene. There are 19 residues in the CDR3. The CDR3 region is CASSKISCMGQGEHIEQFF. The CDR3 DNA reads TGTGCCAGCAGCAAAATCTCCTGTATGGGGCAGGGGGAACATATTGAGCAGTTCTTC.

The chain uses TRBV5-1 and TRBJ2-1; 9 nucleotides line up with TRBD2. V was pared by 9 bases and J by 9 bases, with 13 bases of the junction left unmatched. This CDR3 has 14 amino acids. Germline values: CDR1 SGHRS, CDR2 YFSETQ. The CDR3 region is CATSSGRMGGEQFF. CDR3 bases: TGCGCCACCTCCAGCGGGAGGATGGGGGGTGAGCAGTTCTTC.

The chain is built from TRBV7-8 and TRBJ2-1; D not resolved. The germline V gene encodes CDR1 SGHVS and CDR2 FQNEAQ. The CDR3 runs 14 residues. The V end lost 3 bases, the J end lost 4 bases, and 10 bases lay between the germline ends. The CDR3: CASSLTGHYNEQFF. The CDR3 DNA is TGTGCCAGCAGCTTGACGGGCCATTACAATGAGCAGTTCTTC. Based on the CDR3 plus reference TRBV7-8 and TRBJ2-1, the full variable domain is GAGVSQSPRYKVAKRGQDVALRCDPISGHVSLFWYQQALGQGPEFLTYFQNEAQLDKSGLPSDRFFAERPEGSVSTLKIQRTQQEDSAVYLCASSLTGHYNEQFFGPGTRLTVL.

The chain carries TRBV5-1 and TRBJ1-5; the D gene is possibly TRBD1 (5 bases). V lost 4 bases and J lost 3, with 14 bases in between. This CDR3 comprises 15 residues. Germline V gene sequence: CDR1 SGHRS, CDR2 YFSETQ. Here the CDR3 reads CASSPAGRDNQPQHF. The CDR3 DNA reads TGCGCCAGCAGCCCGGCGGGGCGAGACAATCAGCCCCAGCATTTT.

This clone showed up just a few times. The chain carries TRBV19 and TRBJ2-5; 10 nucleotides match TRBD2. CDR3 length equals 16 residues. Unmatched junction bases numbered 12, after V lost 6 bases and J lost 5 bases. Germline V lookup: CDR1 LNHDA, CDR2 SQIVND (reference sequence). As DNA, the CDR3 is TGTGCCAGTAGCTCCGCGGGGAGCGGGGGGGCGGAGACCCAGTACTTC. Amino acid sequence: CASSSAGSGGAETQYF. The full variable domain, rest sourced from reference TRBV19 and TRBJ2-5, is DGGITQSPKYLFRKEGQNVTLSCEQNLNHDAMYWYRQDPGQGLRLIYYSQIVNDFQKGDIAEGYSVSREKKESFPLTVTSAQKNPTAFYLCASSSAGSGGAETQYFGPGTRLLVL.

The gene calls are TRBV6-5 and TRBJ1-2; tentative D call: TRBD1 (6 bases). Trimming stripped 4 bases from V and 5 bases from J, with 17 bases between. CDR3 length: 15 residues. Germline V CDR1 and CDR2: MNHEY, SVGAGI. CDR3 sequence reads: CASSSFGGSPYGYTF. The CDR3 DNA reads as TGTGCCAGCAGTTCCTTTGGGGGCAGTCCGTATGGCTACACCTTC.

V is TRBV18 and J is TRBJ2-1; D is unresolved. Germline assignment: CDR1 KGHSH and CDR2 LQKENI. The CDR3 spans 13 residues. V shed 4 bases and J shed 8 bases, with 12 bases lying between them. CDR3 loop: CASSLPSSHEQFF. CDR3 DNA sequence: TGTGCCAGCTCACTCCCCAGTTCCCATGAGCAGTTCTTC.